The entry that follows covers one TCR beta chain sequence. Its antigen is currently not known. Base qualities are not at hand, and no much larger clone is one base apart. Collaborating institutions collected whole blood in K2EDTA tubes following their own protocols. For TCRbeta analysis, collaborator samples were shipped as frozen whole blood, as isolated PBMCs, or as DNA extracted from either sample type. These data are taken from a study of blood T cell repertoires in COVID-19 (dated by TCRdb to 2018 to 2020). Regarding the research as a whole: The collaborator samples originated in the United States, Italy and Spain and spanned the acute and convalescent phases of COVID-19. Samples were obtained from the ongoing ImmuneRACE study (first 160 participants) and from 1,254 subjects provided by 6 global collaborators. Deeply sampled blood TCRbeta repertoires from subjects exposed to, actively infected with, or recovered from COVID-19 were included in the dataset. Where HLA class I and class II types were available, the types were taken from metadata supplied by the sample provider, not from assay-based typing. The sample metadata nearly always contained a de-identified subject ID, COVID-19 status, age in years and sex. A freely available public database, intended as a resource for researchers studying the immune response to SARS-CoV-2, is where the repertoires were released. The material from the prospective study consisted of cDNA or gDNA derived from T cells, B-cell-depleted T cells, or PBMCs. What the study reported, not specific to this receptor: How much clinical and demographic metadata was included differed by source and by participant, and the metadata was provided uncurated.

TCRbeta CDR3 regions were amplified from genomic DNA using the immunoSEQ Assay, a bias-controlled multiplex PCR. In the source study's methods: The number of nucleated cells in each sample was estimated by amplification of reference gene primers within the assay. To quantify the absolute abundance of each unique TCRbeta CDR3 rearrangement, sequence reads were collapsed and filtered. Productive Simpson clonality was computed per sample as the square root of Simpson's diversity index over productive rearrangements. The clones in this table, taken by TCRdb from immuneACCESS, are in-frame only. Not every clone is retained; where verified, under half of the shortfall comes from an unresolved V gene, and the cause of the rest is unknown. For V, J and clone size, that table is used; D and trimming come from the DNA. The sample table records some 250,000 clones; 80% to 90% of these occur just once. The top ten hold just under 2% of the sample.

The CDR3 sequence holds 10 residues, the cysteine and phenylalanine included. Left in the record is the CDR3 DNA by itself, 30 bases read in frame from the first base. At the junction V is shortened by 7 bases and J by 6 bases, with 9 bases in between. CDR1 SQVTM and CDR2 ANQGSEA were looked up in the germline V gene. Sequencing was carried out using peripheral blood. The TCR was taken from a man under 40 with active or convalescent COVID-19. The rearrangement joined TRBV29-1 to TRBJ1-1; a tentative D match to TRBD1 spans 6 bases. DNA sequence: TGCAGCGGACAGGACGCTGAAGCTTTCTTT. Its protein product is CSGQDAEAFF.